These T cell receptor beta chains were read from a single sample in a study of technical replicates of blood from a few donors. Using immunoSEQ multiplex PCR, the repertoire was profiled, and TCRdb retains in-frame clones only, with some absent. The sample holds tens of thousands of clones, roughly 93% seen once. Sequenced: T cells isolated from PBMCs. These receptor sequences come from a human donor in good health. The conserved cysteine and the conserved F or W are not part of the CDR3 here. Clone size is stated in some rows and not others, as once, few, many or a class when expanded.

J gene,clone size,V gene,CDR3 protein
TRBJ2-7,NA,TRBV11-3,ASSSGLYYEQY
TRBJ1-1,NA,TRBV9,ASSVRGGVGTEAF
TRBJ1-3,once,TRBV4-1,ASSHNTGSSGNTIY
TRBJ1-1,NA,TRBV7-6,ASSPLGGGNAEAF
TRBJ2-2,once,TRBV27,ASSLSPGELF
TRBJ2-1,once,TRBV10-3,AISVLSGGTNNEQF
TRBJ2-1,NA,TRBV27,ASSWSLNPFNEQF
TRBJ2-7,NA,TRBV11-3,ASSSGTPEQY
TRBJ1-2,NA,TRBV28,ASSLARGYNNYGYT
TRBJ1-3,NA,TRBV23-1,ASSQSRKFRDRRDCSGNTIY
TRBJ2-7,NA,TRBV28,ASSHSSYEQY
TRBJ2-3,NA,TRBV2,ASRTSTDTQY
TRBJ1-1,once,TRBV28,ASVGGEMNTEAF
TRBJ2-1,NA,TRBV12-5,ASGLTSIAGARVNEQF
TRBJ1-3,NA,TRBV29-1,STSRGDSGNTIY
TRBJ2-1,NA,TRBV7-9,ASSLNGAGTNEQF
TRBJ1-4,NA,TRBV10-3,AIKGTGQEKLF
TRBJ2-2,NA,TRBV5-1,ASSLGLETNTGELF
TRBJ1-4,NA,TRBV5-1,ASSQAPGNEKLF
TRBJ2-5,NA,TRBV19,ASSPGIGAAETQY
TRBJ2-3,NA,TRBV7-2,ASRFGGRTDTQY
TRBJ2-2,NA,TRBV10-3,AISELRLAGGTTGELF
TRBJ2-1,once,TRBV15,ATMISENNEQF
TRBJ2-3,NA,TRBV28,ASFPGGKGGDTQY
TRBJ1-1,NA,TRBV6-5,ASSYFGRVDTEAF
TRBJ1-2,NA,TRBV21-1,ASSKVKGEENGYT
TRBJ2-2,NA,TRBV7-9,ASSLAQRGAYTGELF
TRBJ1-6,NA,TRBV10-3,ATQEQASYNSPLH
TRBJ2-7,NA,TRBV6-6,ASSLGGSGEQY
TRBJ2-2,NA,TRBV6-6,ASSNDRDTGELF
TRBJ2-7,NA,TRBV28,ASSPDRAEQY
TRBJ2-7,NA,TRBV11-2,ASSLGTQTPEQY
TRBJ2-5,NA,TRBV5-4,ASSLGTGGWWTQY
TRBJ1-1,NA,TRBV6-5,ASRTGGHTEAF
TRBJ1-1,NA,TRBV19,ASSTLPGQGNTEAF
TRBJ2-5,NA,TRBV2,ASSEWGGSQTQY
TRBJ1-1,NA,TRBV7-8,ASSSGWPPADTEAF
TRBJ2-1,NA,TRBV6-5,ASRPGPNSYNEQF
TRBJ2-1,NA,TRBV11-2,ASSSTRGGNNEQF
TRBJ2-7,NA,TRBV28,ASAYEGGGGGYEQY
TRBJ1-2,NA,TRBV27,ASSLLANYGYT
TRBJ1-1,NA,TRBV11-3,ASSLSLTGANTEAF
TRBJ2-7,once,TRBV27,ASSRSYEQY
TRBJ2-7,NA,TRBV25-1,ASAGQGEGEQY
TRBJ2-7,NA,TRBV18,ASSPSGGFHEQY
TRBJ2-7,NA,TRBV6-1,ASSEGGQGYEQY
TRBJ2-7,NA,TRBV25-1,ASSESGQLTYEQY
TRBJ1-5,NA,TRBV7-7,ASSLRGDRYQH
TRBJ2-7,NA,TRBV6-5,ASRRPGQAYEQY
TRBJ2-7,few,TRBV6-1,ASSEVLAGAEQY
TRBJ1-5,NA,TRBV7-6,ASSLDDSGNQPQH
TRBJ2-7,NA,TRBV19,ASSIVESSYEQY